This T cell receptor (beta chain) was profiled in a study of beta chain features in type 1 diabetes. Study-wide background: The patient and healthy donor groups were comparable for age, gender and cell yields.

This clone has just a few counts. What it recognizes is unknown. A single base separates this from a much larger clone, so it may be a read error. The entirety of the isolated RNA underwent reverse transcription, so expressed TCRB transcripts were sequenced. Here immunoSEQ multiplex PCR was the method, and the copy in TCRdb shows in-frame clones only, minus some. Counted here are around 130,000 clones, 15% to 20% occurring once; the ten biggest clones make up 2% to 2.5%. Purity (above 95%) was reached by all sorted populations. CDR1 and CDR2 (germline): SQVTM, ANQGSEA. V lost 7 bases and J lost 0; bases outside the gene matches: 5. The CDR3 sequence is 13 residues long. Whole-study findings and limits: There was a moderate but significant shortening of TCRB CDR3s in all four CD4+ subsets of Type 1 diabetes patients.

The receptor was isolated from a young man with type 1 diabetes. Sample: central memory CD4+ T cells from blood. The chain joins TRBV29-1 to TRBJ2-5, with 7 bases that match TRBD1. The CDR3 sequence is CSAGTVYQETQYF. CDR3 nucleotide sequence: TGCAGCGCCGGGACAGTGTACCAAGAGACCCAGTACTTC.